The 28 T cell receptor beta chains below were found in one sample sequenced in a study of T cell therapy after organ transplantation. Profiled with immunoSEQ multiplex PCR; TCRdb holds only in-frame clones, not every one. Here the sample spans 5,800 or so clones, roughly 74% being singletons. Their antigens remain unidentified. Time point reported: 4-8 weeks after completion of therapy. The input for sequencing was CD8+ T cells from blood, taken after autologous CMV-specific T cell therapy. Source of these receptors: a human patient who had received a solid organ transplant and had CMV disease. Some T cells may be supplied by the graft donor.

The CDR3 sequence: CASGDSPYEQYF. The CDR3 region has the DNA TGTGCCAGCGGGGACAGCCCCTACGAGCAGTACTTC. V and J are TRBV6-6 and TRBJ2-7, with TRBD1 matching 7 bases. Germline CDR1 and CDR2: MNHNY and SVGAGI (reference sequence). This CDR3 region has 12 residues. J gave up 2 bases and V 8 bases, and 3 bases lay outside the gene matches.

The chain is built from TRBV13 and TRBJ2-3, with 8 bases aligning to TRBD2. The CDR3 totals 16 residues. CDR1 and CDR2 from the germline V gene are PRHDT and FYEKMQ (reference sequence). The ends lost 0 bases at V and 5 bases at J; junction bases unmatched: 7. CDR3 loop: CASSLGSGSNRDTQYF. The CDR3 DNA is TGTGCCAGCAGCTTAGGAAGCGGGAGTAATCGAGATACGCAGTATTTT.

This chain joins TRBV4-1 and TRBJ1-2; D call uncertain. This CDR3 comprises 14 residues. Germline V gene lookup returns CDR1 MGHRA and CDR2 YSYEKL. Trimming shortened V by 1 base and J by 8 bases, and 14 bases separated the two germline ends. The CDR3 region is CASSQGSVKGGYTF. CDR3 nucleotide sequence: TGCGCCAGCAGCCAAGGTAGTGTCAAAGGAGGCTACACCTTC.

V and J are TRBV9 and TRBJ2-3, with 7 bases matching TRBD2. Germline CDR1 and CDR2: SGDLS and YYNGEE. The CDR3 consists of 14 residues. The V gene end was trimmed by 0 bases and the J gene end by 7 bases; junction bases not matched to a gene: 5. The CDR3 nucleotides read TGTGCCAGCAGCGTAGCGGGAGGCGGCTATACGCAGTATTTT. It encodes CASSVAGGGYTQYF.

The CDR3 reads CSVQLAAIREQFF. The CDR3 DNA reads TGCAGCGTTCAACTAGCGGCGATTAGGGAGCAGTTCTTC. This chain links TRBV29-1 with TRBJ2-1; 8 bases align to TRBD2. V lost 5 bases, J lost 10 bases, and 10 bases stayed unmatched. Germline CDR1 SQVTM, CDR2 ANQGSEA. The CDR3 sequence is 13 residues long.

The gene calls are TRBV28 and TRBJ2-1; 7 bases fit TRBD1. Per the germline V gene, CDR1 is MDHEN and CDR2 is SYDVKM. V gave up 2 bases and J gave up 4 bases; unmatched junction bases: 5. There are 15 residues in the CDR3. The CDR3 here is CASSLAAGGYNEQFF. In nucleotides, the CDR3 is TGTGCCAGCAGTTTAGCGGCAGGGGGTTACAATGAGCAGTTCTTC.

The chain employs TRBV6-1 and TRBJ1-3; D remains ambiguous. The V gene's germline CDR1 is MNHNS and CDR2 SASEGT. Trimming took off 7 bases at V and 0 bases at J, with 13 bases between the two ends. This CDR3 contains 15 residues. The CDR3 DNA is TGTGCCAGCATTGTCTGGCCGACCTCTGGAAACACCATATATTTT. It is translated as CASIVWPTSGNTIYF.

V gene TRBV5-1 combines with J gene TRBJ1-5; no definite D call. Trimming left V 4 bases short and J 3 bases short, with 8 bases between. The V gene's germline CDR1 is SGHRS and CDR2 YFSETQ. The CDR3 has 13 residues. For the CDR3, the DNA is TGCGCCAGCAGCCCGGACTACAATCAGCCCCAGCATTTT. Residues: CASSPDYNQPQHF.

This sequence joins TRBV4-1 and TRBJ1-1, with D possibly TRBD1 on 5 matching bases. The CDR3 sequence is 12 residues long. CDR1 is MGHRA and CDR2 is YSYEKL in the germline V gene. V lost 4 bases and J lost 8, with 11 bases in between. CDR3 sequence reads: CASSPSGAEAFF. In DNA, the CDR3 is TGCGCCAGCAGCCCGAGCGGGGCCGAAGCTTTCTTT.

The chain carries TRBV10-3 and TRBJ2-1, with TRBD2 identical over 9 bases. Germline V gene sequence: CDR1 ENHRY, CDR2 SYGVKD. Trimming took 0 bases from V and 4 from J; bases not matched to a gene: 10. There are 18 residues in the CDR3. CDR3 DNA: TGTGCCATCAGTGAGTCGGGTCAGCGGGAGGTCCTGTACAATGAGCAGTTCTTC. Its translation: CAISESGQREVLYNEQFF.

The rearrangement uses TRBV9 and TRBJ2-5; 10 nucleotides align to TRBD2. Germline CDR1 and CDR2: SGDLS and YYNGEE. The J segment lost 4 bases and the V segment lost 2 bases, leaving 2 bases of the junction unmatched. This CDR3 has 14 residues. Written as DNA, the CDR3 is TGTGCCAGCAGCGTTACTAGCGGGGTAGAGACCCAGTACTTC. Translated: CASSVTSGVETQYF.

The V gene is TRBV27, the J gene TRBJ2-5; perhaps D is TRBD1 or TRBD2 (7 bases each). The CDR3 is 16 amino acids. Germline CDR1 reads MNHEY; CDR2 reads SMNVEV (reference sequence). V was pared by 0 bases and J by 5 bases, with 16 bases between. This chain's CDR3 is CASSLSSGGRGETQYF. CDR3 bases: TGTGCCAGCAGTTTATCATCAGGGGGGAGGGGGGAGACCCAGTACTTC.

The rearrangement uses TRBV11-2 and TRBJ2-5; perhaps TRBD1 as D (5 bases). The CDR3 has 14 residues. V gave up 4 bases and J gave up 3 bases, with 12 bases separating them. CDR1 is SGHAT and CDR2 is FQNNGV in the germline V gene. The DNA for the CDR3 is TGTGCCAGCAGCTCGCACACAGGTGAAGAGACCCAGTACTTC. It encodes CASSSHTGEETQYF.

This clone was recorded only once. The chain employs TRBV25-1 and TRBJ2-1; D may be TRBD1 (6 bases). Germline CDR1 is MGHDK and CDR2 is SYGVNS. The germline V and J ends were trimmed by 5 bases and 7 bases, with 15 bases remaining between them. This CDR3 contains 14 residues. The CDR3 DNA is TGTGCCAGCAGTCTCCCAGGGGACGGGAATGAGCAGTTCTTC. This sequence encodes CASSLPGDGNEQFF. The full variable domain, its missing parts supplied by reference TRBV25-1 and TRBJ2-1, is EADIYQTPRYLVIGTGKKITLECSQTMGHDKMYWYQQDPGMELHLIHYSYGVNSTEKGDLSSESTVSRIRTEHFPLTLESARPSHTSQYLCASSLPGDGNEQFFGPGTRLTVL.

The chain uses TRBV4-1 and TRBJ2-6; a weak D match, TRBD2 (7 bases). Germline V gene lookup returns CDR1 MGHRA and CDR2 YSYEKL. Trimming left V 4 bases short and J 4 bases short, with 14 bases between. The CDR3 runs 16 residues. For the CDR3, the DNA is TGCGCCAGCAGCCCAAAAGGGGGGGAAGGGGCCAACGTCCTGACTTTC. It translates to CASSPKGGEGANVLTF.

This chain joins TRBV6-5 and TRBJ1-3; maybe TRBD1 (6 bases). From germline, CDR1 is MNHEY and CDR2 SVGAGI. The CDR3 totals 15 residues. V was shortened by 6 bases and J by 0 bases, with 12 bases between the two germline ends. DNA of the CDR3: TGTGCCAGCAGAATAGGGGGATCCTCTGGAAACACCATATATTTT. It specifies CASRIGGSSGNTIYF.

In this sample, this clone turned up a few times. V and J are TRBV18 and TRBJ1-3; D not certain. V was trimmed by 8 bases and J by 4 bases, leaving 6 bases between them. The germline CDR1 and CDR2 sequences are KGHSH and LQKENI. The CDR3 loop spans 11 amino acids. CDR3 region: CASQAGNTIYF. The CDR3, as DNA: TGTGCCAGCCAGGCGGGAAACACCATATATTTT. Using reference TRBV18 and TRBJ1-3 for the parts outside the CDR3, the full variable domain is NAGVMQNPRHLVRRRGQEARLRCSPMKGHSHVYWYRQLPEEGLKFMVYLQKENIIDESGMPKERFSAEFPKEGPSILRIQQVVRGDSAAYFCASQAGNTIYFGEGSWLTVV.

This chain connects TRBV14 to TRBJ2-3, with a tentative D call TRBD1 (5 bases). Germline assignment: CDR1 SGHDN and CDR2 FVKESK. The CDR3 length is 15 residues. Deletions cut 1 base from V and 1 base from J, with 9 bases between. CDR3 in DNA: TGTGCCAGCAGCCAAGCAACAGGTCGCACAGATACGCAGTATTTT. Protein: CASSQATGRTDTQYF.

The chain has TRBV5-6 and TRBJ2-7, with D possibly matching TRBD2 (6 bases). The germline V and J ends were trimmed by 4 bases and 2 bases, with 16 bases remaining between them. The CDR3 runs to 15 residues. Germline CDR1 reads SGHDT; CDR2 reads YYEEEE. CDR3 region: CASSPGGSLTYEQYF. The DNA of the CDR3 is TGTGCCAGCAGCCCCGGAGGGAGCTTAACCTACGAGCAGTACTTC.

V and J are TRBV18 and TRBJ1-5; 12 bases agree with TRBD1. The CDR3 extends over 15 amino acids. Trimming took 2 bases from V and 6 from J; bases not matched to a gene: 2. Germline loops: CDR1 KGHSH, CDR2 LQKENI. CDR3 protein: CASSPGTGGSQPQHF. The CDR3 nucleotides are TGTGCCAGCTCACCAGGGACAGGGGGCAGTCAGCCCCAGCATTTT.

The rearrangement links TRBV21-1 to TRBJ2-1; the table's D gene call, TRBD2, was not cross checked with the DNA. TRBV21-1 represents a pseudogene. The CDR3 runs to 16 residues. This chain's CDR3 is CASSKSSGRAHNEQFF. As DNA, the CDR3 is TGTGCCAGCAGCAAATCTAGCGGGAGGGCTCACAATGAGCAGTTCTTC.

Relative to its sample, this clone is large. The V call is TRBV11-2, the J call TRBJ1-2, with 8 bases aligning to TRBD1. J lost 7 bases, V lost 5 bases, and 12 bases had no gene match. CDR1 and CDR2 (germline): SGHAT, FQNNGV. This CDR3 is built from 15 residues. DNA of the CDR3: TGTGCCAGCAGCACCGGGACAGGCCCGGAGGGTGGCTACACCTTC. It is translated as CASSTGTGPEGGYTF.

CDR3 DNA sequence: TGTGCCAGCAGTACGACAGGCACGAACACCGGGGAGCTGTTTTTT. Encoded protein: CASSTTGTNTGELFF. The gene calls are TRBV6-1 and TRBJ2-2, with a possible D match to TRBD1 (6 bases). In germline, CDR1 is MNHNS, CDR2 SASEGT. The CDR3 is made up of 15 amino acids. V was clipped by 5 bases and J by 0 bases, with 10 bases between them.

The chain carries TRBV6-4 and TRBJ1-1; D gene uncertain. Trimming removed 6 bases from V and 5 bases from J, with 7 bases in between. The CDR3 length is 11 residues. The germline gives CDR1 MRHNA, CDR2 SNTAGT. CDR3 in amino acids: CASRRGTEAFF. In DNA form, the CDR3 reads TGTGCCAGCAGAAGAGGGACTGAAGCTTTCTTT.

The chain couples TRBV5-1 to TRBJ2-7; D remains ambiguous. Deletions cut 5 bases from V and 3 bases from J, with 6 bases between. CDR1 and CDR2 (germline): SGHRS, YFSETQ. The CDR3 is 11 residues long. The DNA for the CDR3 is TGCGCCAGCAGGGCCGACTACGAGCAGTACTTC. This encodes CASRADYEQYF.

This clone was seen more than once but under ten times. The rearrangement uses TRBV19 and TRBJ1-2, with D possibly matching TRBD1 (6 bases). CDR3 length: 14 amino acids. Deletions cut 1 base from V and 5 bases from J, with 11 bases between. Germline V gives CDR1 LNHDA, CDR2 SQIVND (reference sequence). CDR3 residues: CASSIGQDLYGYTF. In nucleotides, the CDR3 is TGTGCCAGTAGTATAGGACAGGACTTGTATGGCTACACCTTC.

CDR3 amino acids: CASSLTGGKTEAFF. The CDR3 DNA sequence: TGTGCCAGCAGCCTGACAGGGGGAAAAACTGAAGCTTTCTTT. The chain employs TRBV9 and TRBJ1-1; TRBD1 agrees at 9 bases. Looked up from germline, CDR1 is SGDLS and CDR2 is YYNGEE. The V segment lost 4 bases and the J segment 5 bases; nucleotides outside the gene matches: 6. This CDR3 comprises 14 residues.

The genes are TRBV13 and TRBJ2-2; D gene uncertain. The CDR3 loop spans 15 amino acids. The germline V gene encodes CDR1 PRHDT and CDR2 FYEKMQ (reference sequence). The V and J ends lost 1 base and 5 bases respectively, with 11 bases between them. The CDR3 sequence: CASSLARFETGELFF. The DNA for the CDR3 is TGTGCCAGCAGCTTAGCTCGGTTCGAGACCGGGGAGCTGTTTTTT. The full variable domain, rest sourced from reference TRBV13 and TRBJ2-2, is AAGVIQSPRHLIKEKRETATLKCYPIPRHDTVYWYQQGPGQDPQFLISFYEKMQSDKGSIPDRFSAQQFSDYHSELNMSSLELGDSALYFCASSLARFETGELFFGEGSRLTVL.